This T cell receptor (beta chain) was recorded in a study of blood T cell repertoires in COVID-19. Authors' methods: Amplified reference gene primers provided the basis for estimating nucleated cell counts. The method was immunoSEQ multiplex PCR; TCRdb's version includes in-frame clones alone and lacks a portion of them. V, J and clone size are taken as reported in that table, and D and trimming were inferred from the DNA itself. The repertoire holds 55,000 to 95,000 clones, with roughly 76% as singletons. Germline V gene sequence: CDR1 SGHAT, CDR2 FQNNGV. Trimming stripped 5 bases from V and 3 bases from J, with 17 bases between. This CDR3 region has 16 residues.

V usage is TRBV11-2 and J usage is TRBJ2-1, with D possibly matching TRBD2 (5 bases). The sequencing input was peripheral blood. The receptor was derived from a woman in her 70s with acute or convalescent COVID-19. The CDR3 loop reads CASSRSGGRYYNEQFF. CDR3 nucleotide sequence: TGTGCCAGCAGCCGAAGCGGCGGCAGGTACTACAATGAGCAGTTCTTC. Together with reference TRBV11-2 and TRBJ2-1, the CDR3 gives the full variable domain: EAGVAQSPRYKIIEKRQSVAFWCNPISGHATLYWYQQILGQGPKLLIQFQNNGVVDDSQLPKDRFSAERLKGVDSTLKIQPAKLEDSAVYLCASSRSGGRYYNEQFFGPGTRLTVL.